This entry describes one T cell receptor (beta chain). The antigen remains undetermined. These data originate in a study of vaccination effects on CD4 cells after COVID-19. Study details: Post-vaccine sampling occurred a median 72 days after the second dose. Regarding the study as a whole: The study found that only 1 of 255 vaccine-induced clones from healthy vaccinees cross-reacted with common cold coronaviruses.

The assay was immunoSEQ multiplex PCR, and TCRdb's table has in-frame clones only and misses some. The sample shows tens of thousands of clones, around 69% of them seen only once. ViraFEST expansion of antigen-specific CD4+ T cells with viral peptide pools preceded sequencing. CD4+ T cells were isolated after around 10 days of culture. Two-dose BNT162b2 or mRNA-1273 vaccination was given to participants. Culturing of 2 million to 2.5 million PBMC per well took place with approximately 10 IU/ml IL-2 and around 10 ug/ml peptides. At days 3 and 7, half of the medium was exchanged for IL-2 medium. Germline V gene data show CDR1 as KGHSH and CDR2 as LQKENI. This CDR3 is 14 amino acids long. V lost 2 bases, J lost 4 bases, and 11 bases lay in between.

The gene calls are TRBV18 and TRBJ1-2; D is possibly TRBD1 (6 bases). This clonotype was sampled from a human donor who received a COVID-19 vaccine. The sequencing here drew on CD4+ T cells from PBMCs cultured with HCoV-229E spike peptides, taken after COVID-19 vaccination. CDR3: CASSPSAGVYGYTF. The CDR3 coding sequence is TGTGCCAGCTCACCATCGGCAGGGGTCTATGGCTACACCTTC.